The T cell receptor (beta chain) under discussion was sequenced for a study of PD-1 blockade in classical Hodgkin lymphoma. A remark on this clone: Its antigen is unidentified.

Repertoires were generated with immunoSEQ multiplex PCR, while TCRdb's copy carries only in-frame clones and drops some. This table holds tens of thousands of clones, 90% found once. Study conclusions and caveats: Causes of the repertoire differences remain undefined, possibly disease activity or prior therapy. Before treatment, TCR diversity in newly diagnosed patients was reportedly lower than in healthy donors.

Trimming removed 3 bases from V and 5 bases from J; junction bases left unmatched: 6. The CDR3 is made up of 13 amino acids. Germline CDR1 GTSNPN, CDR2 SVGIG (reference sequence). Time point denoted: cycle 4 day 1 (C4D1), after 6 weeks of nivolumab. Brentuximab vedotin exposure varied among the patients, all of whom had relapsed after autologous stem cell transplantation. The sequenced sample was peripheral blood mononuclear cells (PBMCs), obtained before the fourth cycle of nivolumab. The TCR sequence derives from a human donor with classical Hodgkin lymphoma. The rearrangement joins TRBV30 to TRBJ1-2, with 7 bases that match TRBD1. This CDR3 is CAWSQDRAYGYTF. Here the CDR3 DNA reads TGTGCCTGGAGCCAAGACAGGGCATATGGCTACACCTTC.